This TCR beta chain was recovered during a study of blood T cell repertoires in COVID-19. This clone was counted only a few times. Germline assignment: CDR1 MDHEN and CDR2 SYDVKM. The CDR3 is 15 amino acids. V trimming: 1 base; J trimming: 4 bases; junction bases outside the gene matches: 6. Some clones are missing from TCRdb's copy, which holds only in-frame ones; the method was immunoSEQ multiplex PCR. The sample holds about 130,000 clones; nearly 90% are singletons and the top ten take roughly 1.2%. Sequencing was done on a sample of peripheral blood. This clonotype originated in a woman at least 80 years old with acute or convalescent COVID-19. V gene TRBV28 combines with J gene TRBJ2-5, with 7 bases aligning to TRBD2. The CDR3 region has the DNA TGTGCCAGCAGTTTATCTGGGAGGGGAAGAGAGACCCAGTACTTC. It encodes CASSLSGRGRETQYF.